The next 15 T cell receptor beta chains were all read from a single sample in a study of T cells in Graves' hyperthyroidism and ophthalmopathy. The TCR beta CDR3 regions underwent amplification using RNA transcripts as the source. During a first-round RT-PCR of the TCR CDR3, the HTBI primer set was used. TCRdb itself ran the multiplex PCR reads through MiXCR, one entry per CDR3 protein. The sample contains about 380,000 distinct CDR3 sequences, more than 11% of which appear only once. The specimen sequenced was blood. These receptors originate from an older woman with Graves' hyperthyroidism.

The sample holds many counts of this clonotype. CDR3 sequence reads: CASSFGRDTQYF. CDR3 nucleotides: TGTGCCAGCAGCTTTGGAAGGGATACGCAGTATTTT. This chain joins TRBV7-2 and TRBJ2-3; no clear D gene. V dropped 3 bases and J dropped 6 bases, with 7 bases sitting between them. Germline CDR1 SGHTA, CDR2 FQGNSA. The CDR3 covers 12 residues.

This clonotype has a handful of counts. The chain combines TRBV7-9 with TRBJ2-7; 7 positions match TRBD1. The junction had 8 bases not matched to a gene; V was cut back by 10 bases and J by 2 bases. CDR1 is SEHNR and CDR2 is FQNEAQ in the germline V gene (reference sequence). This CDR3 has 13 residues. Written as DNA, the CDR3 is TGTGCCACTCAGGGACAGCCTGCCTACGAGCAGTACTTC. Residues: CATQGQPAYEQYF.

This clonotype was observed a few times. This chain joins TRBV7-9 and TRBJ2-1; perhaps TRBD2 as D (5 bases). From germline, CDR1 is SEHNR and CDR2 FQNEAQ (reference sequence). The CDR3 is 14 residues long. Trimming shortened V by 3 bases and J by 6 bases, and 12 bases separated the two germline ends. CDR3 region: CASSFRLAPNEQFF. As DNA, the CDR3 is TGTGCCAGCAGCTTCCGGCTAGCCCCCAATGAGCAGTTCTTC.

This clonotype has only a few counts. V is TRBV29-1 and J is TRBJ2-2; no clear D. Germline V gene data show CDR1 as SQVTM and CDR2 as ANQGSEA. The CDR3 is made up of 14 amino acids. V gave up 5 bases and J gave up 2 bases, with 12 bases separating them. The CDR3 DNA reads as TGCAGCGTTCACAGCCACCTCAACACCGGGGAGCTGTTTTTT. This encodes CSVHSHLNTGELFF.

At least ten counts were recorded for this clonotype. CDR3 coding DNA: TGTGCCAGCAGAATGGGACCGACGAACACTGAAGCTTTCTTT. This gives the protein CASRMGPTNTEAFF. The rearrangement links TRBV5-5 to TRBJ1-1, with a possible D match to TRBD1 (5 bases). This CDR3 has 14 residues. With 5 bases removed from V and 1 base from J, the gap between germline ends came to 12 bases. Germline V gene data show CDR1 as SGHKS and CDR2 as YYEKEE (reference sequence).

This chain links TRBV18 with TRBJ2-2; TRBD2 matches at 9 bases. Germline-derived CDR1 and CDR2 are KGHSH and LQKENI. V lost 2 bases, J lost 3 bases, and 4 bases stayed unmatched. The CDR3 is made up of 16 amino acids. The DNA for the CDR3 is TGTGCCAGCTCACCAGTCCGCGGGAGGGACACCGGGGAGCTGTTTTTT. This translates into CASSPVRGRDTGELFF.

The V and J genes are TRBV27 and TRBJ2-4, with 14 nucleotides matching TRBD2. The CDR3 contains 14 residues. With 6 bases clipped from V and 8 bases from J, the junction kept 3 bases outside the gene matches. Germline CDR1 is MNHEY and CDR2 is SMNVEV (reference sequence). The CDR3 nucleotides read TGTGCCAGCAGGCCGGGACTAGCGGGAGACATTCAGTACTTC. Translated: CASRPGLAGDIQYF.

The CDR3: CASSSRTSGDSTDTQYF. In DNA, the CDR3 is TGTGCCAGCAGCAGCCGGACTAGCGGGGATAGCACAGATACGCAGTATTTT. The rearrangement uses TRBV7-8 and TRBJ2-3, with 12 bases fitting TRBD2. The germline gives CDR1 SGHVS, CDR2 FQNEAQ. Trimming took 5 bases from V and 0 from J; bases not matched to a gene: 6. The CDR3 covers 17 residues.

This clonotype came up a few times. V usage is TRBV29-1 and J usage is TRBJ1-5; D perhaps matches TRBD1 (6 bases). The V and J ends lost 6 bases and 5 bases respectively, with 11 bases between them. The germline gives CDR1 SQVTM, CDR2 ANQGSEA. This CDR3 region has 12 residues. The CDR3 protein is CSVGDRHQPQHF. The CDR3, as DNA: TGCAGCGTAGGCGACAGGCATCAGCCCCAGCATTTT.

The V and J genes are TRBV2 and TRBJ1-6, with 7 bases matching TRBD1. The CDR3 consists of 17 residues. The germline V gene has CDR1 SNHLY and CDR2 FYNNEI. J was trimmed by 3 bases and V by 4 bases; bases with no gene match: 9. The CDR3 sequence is CASSVLKRGLYNSPLHF. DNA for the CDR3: TGTGCCAGCAGTGTCCTTAAAAGGGGGCTCTATAATTCACCCCTCCACTTT.

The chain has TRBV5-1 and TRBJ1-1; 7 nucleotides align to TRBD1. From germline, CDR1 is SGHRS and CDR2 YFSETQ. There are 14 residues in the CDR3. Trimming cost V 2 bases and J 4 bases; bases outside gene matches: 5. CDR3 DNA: TGCGCCAGCAGCTTACAGGGGTCCGGCACTGAAGCTTTCTTT. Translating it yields CASSLQGSGTEAFF.

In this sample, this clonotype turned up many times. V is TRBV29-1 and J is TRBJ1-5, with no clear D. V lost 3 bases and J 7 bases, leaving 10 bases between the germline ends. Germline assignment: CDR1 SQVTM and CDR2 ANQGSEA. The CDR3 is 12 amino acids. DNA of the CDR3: TGCAGCGTTGACAGGCTAGAGCAGCCCCAGCATTTT. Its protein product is CSVDRLEQPQHF.

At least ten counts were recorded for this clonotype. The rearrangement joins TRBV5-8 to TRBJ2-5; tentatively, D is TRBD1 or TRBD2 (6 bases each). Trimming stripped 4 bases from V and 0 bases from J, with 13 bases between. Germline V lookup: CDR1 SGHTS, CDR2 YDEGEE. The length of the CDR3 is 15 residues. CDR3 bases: TGTGCCAGCAGCCCTTCGGGGGACAACCAAGAGACCCAGTACTTC. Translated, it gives CASSPSGDNQETQYF.

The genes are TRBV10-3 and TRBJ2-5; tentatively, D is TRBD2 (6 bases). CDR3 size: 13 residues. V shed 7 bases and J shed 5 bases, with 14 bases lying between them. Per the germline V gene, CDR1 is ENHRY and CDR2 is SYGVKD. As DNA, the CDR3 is TGTGCCATCAAGGGGACTGGCGGGGAGACCCAGTACTTC. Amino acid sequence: CAIKGTGGETQYF.

DNA of the CDR3: TGTGCCAGCAGTGGCGACAGCACCTACGAGCAGTACTTC. It specifies CASSGDSTYEQYF. The genes are TRBV6-1 and TRBJ2-7, with D possibly being TRBD1 (5 bases). V dropped 4 bases and J dropped 2 bases, with 9 bases sitting between them. The CDR3 consists of 13 residues. Germline V gene lookup returns CDR1 MNHNS and CDR2 SASEGT.